There are many counts of the clone carrying this TCR beta chain. The target antigen is unknown. The data derive from a study of CD8+CD57+ T cells in acquired aplastic anemia. Study-wide points: Patients and controls shared some 30 CD8+ CDR3 sequences, highly expressed in patients.

Looked up from germline, CDR1 is MNHNS and CDR2 is SASEGT. V shed 6 bases and J 5 bases; nucleotides not matched to a gene: 7. The CDR3 spans 14 residues. Patients selected for sequencing had displayed CD8+CD57+ cell expansion by flow cytometry. At blood sampling, none of the patients had yet received therapy. CDR3 and TCR beta VDJ profiling relied on genomic DNA as the template. From the reads, TCRdb called clonotypes with MiXCR, one entry per CDR3 protein. The sample holds around 170,000 distinct CDR3 sequences, about 45% seen once. The chain has TRBV6-1 and TRBJ2-1; 7 bases fit TRBD2. The clonotype originates from a human donor with aplastic anemia. Sequencing was carried out using sorted CD4+, CD8+, or CD8+CD57+ T cells (not recorded which) from PBMCs. CDR3 region: CASRLADLNNEQFF. The CDR3 region has the DNA TGTGCCAGCAGGCTAGCGGACCTAAACAATGAGCAGTTCTTC.